Described below is a single T cell receptor (beta chain) sequence and its context. The sample comes from a study of identifying expanded T cells in peripheral blood. The V end was cut by 4 bases, the J end by 3 bases, with 16 bases between. The length of the CDR3 is 15 residues. Germline V gives CDR1 LGHNA, CDR2 YNFKEQ. Collection occurred without any documented infections or immune events in donors. Assay: immunoSEQ multiplex PCR; the TCRdb copy retains only in-frame clones and omits some. Among about 85,000 clones listed, around 89% were seen once. The TCR originated in a person between 18 and 75 years old in good health. The chain joins TRBV4-2 to TRBJ2-7; a weak D match, TRBD2 (5 bases). The sequenced sample consisted of blood. CDR3 DNA: TGTGCCAGCAGCCCACTAGGCCCACGAAACTACGAGCAGTACTTC. Encoded protein: CASSPLGPRNYEQYF.